This T cell receptor (beta chain) was captured by sequencing in a study of blood T cell repertoires in COVID-19. Across the whole study: COVID-19 samples collected from the United States, Italy and Spain covered acute and convalescent phases. The cDNA or gDNA used as material had been derived from T cells, B-cell-depleted T cells, or PBMCs.

This clone was observed once. The CDR3 loop spans 12 amino acids. From germline, CDR1 is LNHDA and CDR2 SQIVND (reference sequence). With 6 bases removed from V and 6 bases from J, the gap between germline ends came to 8 bases. Source study methods: The authors estimated nucleated cell counts from reference gene primer amplification. Data came from immunoSEQ multiplex PCR; TCRdb stores just in-frame clones and leaves some out. From that table come the V and J calls and clone size; the DNA was used to work out D and trimming. This repertoire shows around 150,000 clones, 80% found once; its top ten account for roughly 5.3%.

The rearrangement joins TRBV19 to TRBJ1-4, with D perhaps matching TRBD1 (5 bases). Sequencing was performed on peripheral blood. This TCR came from a woman in her forties or fifties with acute or convalescent COVID-19. DNA for the CDR3: TGTGCCAGTAGCATCAGGGATGAAAAACTGTTTTTT. Translating it yields CASSIRDEKLFF.